These 11 T cell receptor beta chains share one sample of origin, sequenced in a study of shared clonotypes between healthy human individuals. The protocol was immunoSEQ multiplex PCR, while the TCRdb copy is restricted to in-frame clones and leaves out a portion. The sample records 550,000 to 800,000 clones, roughly 87% being singletons. Sequencing input: memory CD8+ T cells from PBMCs. Subset reported: CD45RO+ cells pooled with CCR7-negative TemRA cells. Receptors were obtained from a young man in good health. Some clones in this sample may be carry-over from other donors' samples.

The chain carries TRBV15 and TRBJ2-2; D is perhaps TRBD1 (6 bases). The CDR3 has 15 amino acids. Trimming took 1 base from V and 5 from J, leaving 11 bases between them. CDR1 is LNHNV and CDR2 is YYDKDF in the germline V gene (reference sequence). CDR3 nucleotides: TGTGCCACCAGCAGAGGAACAGGGACGACCGGGGAGCTGTTTTTT. Its protein is CATSRGTGTTGELFF.

This chain links TRBV7-9 with TRBJ2-7, with D perhaps TRBD2 (5 bases). The V gene's germline CDR1 is SEHNR and CDR2 FQNEAQ (reference sequence). The CDR3 spans 16 residues. V was trimmed by 5 bases and J by 5 bases, leaving 22 bases between them. CDR3 nucleotides: TGTGCCAGCAGCCTTCCAAAACTGAGCGGTTTTAACGAGCAGTACTTC. Translation: CASSLPKLSGFNEQYF.

The chain combines TRBV28 with TRBJ2-3; 9 bases are shared with TRBD1. CDR3 size: 15 residues. Per the germline V gene, CDR1 is MDHEN and CDR2 is SYDVKM. The junction had 8 bases not matched to a gene; V was cut back by 6 bases and J by 4 bases. In nucleotides, the CDR3 is TGTGCCAGCAGCCCCCGGGACAGGGTTGCAGATACGCAGTATTTT. This sequence encodes CASSPRDRVADTQYF.

The chain joins TRBV27 to TRBJ1-1, with a possible D match to TRBD1 (5 bases). V gave up 6 bases and J gave up 7 bases, with 18 bases separating them. This CDR3 region has 14 residues. Germline CDR1 reads MNHEY; CDR2 reads SMNVEV (reference sequence). The DNA of the CDR3 is TGTGCCAGCAGAGGGGCAGGTCTCTGGGGTGAAGCTTTCTTT. Translated: CASRGAGLWGEAFF.

V gene TRBV12-5 combines with J gene TRBJ2-3; 13 bases map to TRBD2. CDR3 length: 18 amino acids. With V trimmed by 1 base and J by 4 bases, 8 bases remained unmatched. CDR1 is LGHNT and CDR2 is FRNRAP in the germline V gene. CDR3 DNA: TGTGCTAGTGGTTTGGACAAACTAGCGGGAGGGGCCTCAGATACGCAGTATTTT. Amino acids: CASGLDKLAGGASDTQYF.

This rearrangement joins TRBV28 to TRBJ1-6, with TRBD1 matching 8 bases. The V gene's germline CDR1 is MDHEN and CDR2 SYDVKM. The CDR3 runs 15 residues. Trimming at V came to 5 bases and at J to 3 bases, leaving 3 bases not matched to a gene. The CDR3 nucleotides are TGTGCCAGCAGTAGGGACAGGAACTATAATTCACCCCTCCACTTT. Translated: CASSRDRNYNSPLHF.

The chain has TRBV6-6 and TRBJ1-2, with D possibly matching TRBD1 (6 bases). The CDR3 runs to 14 residues. Germline V gene data show CDR1 as MNHNY and CDR2 as SVGAGI (reference sequence). Between the trimmed V and J ends, which lost 6 bases and 2 bases, there was a span of 13 bases. CDR3 sequence (DNA): TGTGCCAGCAGGTTGATGGGACAAAACTATGGCTACACCTTC. This sequence encodes CASRLMGQNYGYTF.

V is TRBV4-2 and J is TRBJ2-1, with D tentatively TRBD1 (5 bases). Germline V lookup: CDR1 LGHNA, CDR2 YNFKEQ. Trimming cost V 4 bases and J 10 bases, with 14 bases left between them. This CDR3 has 13 amino acids. The CDR3 here is CASSPILQDEQFF. In DNA, the CDR3 is TGTGCCAGCAGCCCAATCTTACAGGACGAGCAGTTCTTC.

The chain carries TRBV7-9 and TRBJ2-7; D ambiguous. This CDR3 is built from 15 residues. The germline V and J ends were trimmed by 1 base and 3 bases, with 13 bases remaining between them. Germline V gene lookup returns CDR1 SEHNR and CDR2 FQNEAQ (reference sequence). The CDR3 sequence is CASSLGGSVFYEQYF. The CDR3 coding sequence is TGTGCCAGCAGCTTAGGAGGCTCGGTCTTCTACGAGCAGTACTTC. The entire variable domain, with the rest obtained from reference TRBV7-9 and TRBJ2-7, is as follows: DTGVSQNPRHKITKRGQNVTFRCDPISEHNRLYWYRQTLGQGPEFLTYFQNEAQLEKSRLLSDRFSAERPKGSFSTLEIQRTEQGDSAMYLCASSLGGSVFYEQYFGPGTRLTVT.

This chain links TRBV5-6 with TRBJ2-7; the match to TRBD1 covers 7 bases. V dropped 3 bases and J dropped 2; count of bases not matched to a gene: 2. The CDR3 is 13 residues long. From germline, CDR1 is SGHDT and CDR2 YYEEEE. As DNA, the CDR3 is TGTGCCAGCAGCTGGGACAGAACCTACGAGCAGTACTTC. As protein: CASSWDRTYEQYF.

This sequence joins TRBV5-6 and TRBJ1-1, with no clear D. CDR1 is SGHDT, CDR2 YYEEEE, per germline. The CDR3 has 13 amino acids. V lost 2 bases and J lost 3, with 8 bases in between. CDR3 in amino acids: CASSFVADTEAFF. The CDR3 coding sequence is TGTGCCAGCAGCTTTGTTGCGGACACTGAAGCTTTCTTT.